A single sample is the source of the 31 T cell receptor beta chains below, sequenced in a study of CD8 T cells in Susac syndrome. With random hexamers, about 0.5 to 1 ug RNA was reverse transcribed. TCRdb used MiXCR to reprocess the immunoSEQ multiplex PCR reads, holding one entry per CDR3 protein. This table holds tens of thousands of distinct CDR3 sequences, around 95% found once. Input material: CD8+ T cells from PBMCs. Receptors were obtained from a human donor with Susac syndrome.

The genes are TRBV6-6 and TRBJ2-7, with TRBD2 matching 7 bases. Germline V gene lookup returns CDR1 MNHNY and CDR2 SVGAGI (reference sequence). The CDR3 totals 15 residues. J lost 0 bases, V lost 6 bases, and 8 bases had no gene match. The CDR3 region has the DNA TGTGCCAGCAGCTCGCCGCTAGCGGACTCCTACGAGCAGTACTTC. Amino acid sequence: CASSSPLADSYEQYF.

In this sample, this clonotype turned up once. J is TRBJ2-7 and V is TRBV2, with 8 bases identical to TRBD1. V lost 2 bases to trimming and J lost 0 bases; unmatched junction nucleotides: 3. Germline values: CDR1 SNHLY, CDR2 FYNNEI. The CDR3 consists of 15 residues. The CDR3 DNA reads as TGTGCCAGCAGTGAATGGGACAGGAGCTCCTACGAGCAGTACTTC. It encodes CASSEWDRSSYEQYF.

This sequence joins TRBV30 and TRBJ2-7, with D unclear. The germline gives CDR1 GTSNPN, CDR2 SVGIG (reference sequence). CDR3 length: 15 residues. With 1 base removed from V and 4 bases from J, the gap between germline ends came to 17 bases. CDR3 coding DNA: TGTGCCTGGAGTGAGAACAGATACTCTTCTTACGAGCAGTACTTC. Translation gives CAWSENRYSSYEQYF.

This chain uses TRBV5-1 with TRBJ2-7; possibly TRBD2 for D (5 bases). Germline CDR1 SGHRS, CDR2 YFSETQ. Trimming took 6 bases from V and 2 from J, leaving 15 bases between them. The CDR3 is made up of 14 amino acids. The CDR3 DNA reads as TGCGCCAGCATTAAGTCCGGGGTAACCTACGAGCAGTACTTC. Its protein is CASIKSGVTYEQYF.

The CDR3 sequence is CATKEGAEAFF. The DNA for the CDR3 is TGTGCCACCAAGGAGGGAGCTGAAGCTTTCTTT. The chain is built from TRBV15 and TRBJ1-1; the D is unclear. Germline V lookup: CDR1 LNHNV, CDR2 YYDKDF (reference sequence). The CDR3 has 11 residues. Trimming shortened V by 7 bases and J by 6 bases, and 9 bases separated the two germline ends.

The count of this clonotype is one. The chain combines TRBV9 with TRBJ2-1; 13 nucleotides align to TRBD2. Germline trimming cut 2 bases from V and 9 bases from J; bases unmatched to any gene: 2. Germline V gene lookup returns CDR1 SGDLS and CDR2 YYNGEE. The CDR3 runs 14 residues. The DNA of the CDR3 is TGTGCCAGCAGCGTCGGGACTAGCGGGACTGAGCAGTTCTTC. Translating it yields CASSVGTSGTEQFF.

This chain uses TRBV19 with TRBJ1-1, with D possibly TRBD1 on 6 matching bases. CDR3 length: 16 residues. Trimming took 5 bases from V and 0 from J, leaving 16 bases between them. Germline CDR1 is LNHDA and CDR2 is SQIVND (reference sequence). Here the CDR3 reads CASSVPPGQVNTEAFF. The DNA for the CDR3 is TGTGCCAGTAGTGTACCTCCGGGACAAGTGAACACTGAAGCTTTCTTT.

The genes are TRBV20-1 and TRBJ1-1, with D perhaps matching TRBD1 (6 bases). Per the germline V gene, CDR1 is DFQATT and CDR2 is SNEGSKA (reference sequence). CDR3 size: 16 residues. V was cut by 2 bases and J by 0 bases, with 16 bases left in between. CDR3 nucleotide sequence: TGCAGTGCTAGACCCCGGGACATCGCCATGAACACTGAAGCTTTCTTT. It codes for CSARPRDIAMNTEAFF.

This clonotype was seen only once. CDR3 nucleotide sequence: TGTGCCGTAACTAGCGTAGACTCCTACGAGCAGTACTTC. Translation gives CAVTSVDSYEQYF. J is TRBJ2-7 and V is TRBV30; TRBD2 matches 7 bases. The V and J ends lost 8 bases and 0 bases, in that order; junction bases with no gene match: 7. Germline V gene sequence: CDR1 GTSNPN, CDR2 SVGIG (reference sequence). The CDR3 sequence is 13 residues long.

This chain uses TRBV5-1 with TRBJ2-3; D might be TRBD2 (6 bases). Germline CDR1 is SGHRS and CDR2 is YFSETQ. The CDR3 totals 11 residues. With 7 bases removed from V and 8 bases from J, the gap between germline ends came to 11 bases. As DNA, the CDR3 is TGCGCCAGCCTACCGGGGGTTACGCAGTATTTT. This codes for CASLPGVTQYF.

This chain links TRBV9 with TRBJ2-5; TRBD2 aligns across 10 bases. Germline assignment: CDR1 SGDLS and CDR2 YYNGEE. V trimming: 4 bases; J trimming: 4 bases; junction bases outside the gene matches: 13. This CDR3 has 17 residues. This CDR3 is CASSSRGTSVGGETQYF. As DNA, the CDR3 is TGTGCCAGCAGCTCCCGCGGGACTAGCGTGGGTGGAGAGACCCAGTACTTC.

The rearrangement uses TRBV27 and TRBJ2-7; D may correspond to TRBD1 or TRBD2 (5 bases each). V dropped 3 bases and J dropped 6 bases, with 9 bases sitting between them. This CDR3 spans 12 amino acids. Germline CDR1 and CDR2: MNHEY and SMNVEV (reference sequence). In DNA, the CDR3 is TGTGCCAGCAGTTTTGGGGGTGGCGAGCAGTACTTC. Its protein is CASSFGGGEQYF.

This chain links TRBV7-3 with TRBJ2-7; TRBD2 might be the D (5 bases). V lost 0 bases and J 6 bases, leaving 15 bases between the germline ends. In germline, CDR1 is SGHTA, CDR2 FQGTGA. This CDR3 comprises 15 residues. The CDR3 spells CASSLTWEFSVEQYF. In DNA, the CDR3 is TGTGCCAGCAGCTTAACTTGGGAGTTCTCCGTCGAGCAGTACTTC.

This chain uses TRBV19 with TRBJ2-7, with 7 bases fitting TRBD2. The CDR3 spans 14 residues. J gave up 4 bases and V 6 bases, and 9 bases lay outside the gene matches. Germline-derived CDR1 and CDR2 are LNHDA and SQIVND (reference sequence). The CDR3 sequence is CASSPQTGGYEQYF. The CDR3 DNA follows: TGTGCCAGTAGCCCTCAGACGGGGGGATACGAGCAGTACTTC.

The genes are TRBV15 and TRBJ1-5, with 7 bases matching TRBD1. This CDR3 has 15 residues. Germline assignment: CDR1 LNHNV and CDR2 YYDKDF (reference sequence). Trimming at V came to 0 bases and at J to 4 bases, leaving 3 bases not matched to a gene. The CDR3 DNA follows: TGTGCCACCAGCAGAGATGGGACAGCTAATCAGCCCCAGCATTTT. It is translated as CATSRDGTANQPQHF.

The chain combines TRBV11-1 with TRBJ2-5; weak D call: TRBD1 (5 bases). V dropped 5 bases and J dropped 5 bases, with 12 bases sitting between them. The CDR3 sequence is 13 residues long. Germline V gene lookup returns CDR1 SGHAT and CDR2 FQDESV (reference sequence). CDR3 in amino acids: CASSQGQGETQYF. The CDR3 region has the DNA TGTGCCAGCAGCCAAGGGCAGGGTGAGACCCAGTACTTC.

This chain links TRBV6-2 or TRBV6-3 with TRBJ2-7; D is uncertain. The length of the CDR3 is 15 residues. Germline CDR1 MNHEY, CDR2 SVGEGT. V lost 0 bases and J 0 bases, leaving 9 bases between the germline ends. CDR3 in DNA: TGTGCCAGCAGTTACTCGTTCGAGAGCTCCTACGAGCAGTACTTC. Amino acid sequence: CASSYSFESSYEQYF.

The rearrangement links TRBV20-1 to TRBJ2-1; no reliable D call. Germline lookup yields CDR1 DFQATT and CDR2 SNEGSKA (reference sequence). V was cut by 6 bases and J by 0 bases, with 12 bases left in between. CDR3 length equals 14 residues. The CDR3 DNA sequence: TGCAGTGCAACCAGCGTGAGCTCCTACAATGAGCAGTTCTTC. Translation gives CSATSVSSYNEQFF.

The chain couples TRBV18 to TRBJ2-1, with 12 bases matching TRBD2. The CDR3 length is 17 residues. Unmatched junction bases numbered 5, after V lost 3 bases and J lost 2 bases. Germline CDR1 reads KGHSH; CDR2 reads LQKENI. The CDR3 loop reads CASSPGTSGPTYNEQFF. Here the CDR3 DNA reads TGTGCCAGCTCACCCGGGACTAGCGGGCCTACCTACAATGAGCAGTTCTTC.

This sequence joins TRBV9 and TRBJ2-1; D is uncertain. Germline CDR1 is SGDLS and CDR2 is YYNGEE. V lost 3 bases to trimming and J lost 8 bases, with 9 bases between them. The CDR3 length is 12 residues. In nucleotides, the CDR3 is TGTGCCAGCAGCGCCACGCAGGATGAGCAGTTCTTC. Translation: CASSATQDEQFF.

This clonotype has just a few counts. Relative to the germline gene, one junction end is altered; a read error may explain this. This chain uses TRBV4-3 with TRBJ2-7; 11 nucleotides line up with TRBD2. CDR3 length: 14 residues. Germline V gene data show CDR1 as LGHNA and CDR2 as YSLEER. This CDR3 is CASSPGTSGYEQYF. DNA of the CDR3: TGTGCCAGCAGTCCCGGGACTAGCGGCTACGAGCAGTACTTC.

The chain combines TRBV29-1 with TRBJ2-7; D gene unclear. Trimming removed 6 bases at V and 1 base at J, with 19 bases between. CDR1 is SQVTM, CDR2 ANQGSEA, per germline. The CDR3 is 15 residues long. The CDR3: CSVELREVLSYEQYF. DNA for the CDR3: TGCAGCGTCGAACTTAGAGAGGTACTTTCCTACGAGCAGTACTTC.

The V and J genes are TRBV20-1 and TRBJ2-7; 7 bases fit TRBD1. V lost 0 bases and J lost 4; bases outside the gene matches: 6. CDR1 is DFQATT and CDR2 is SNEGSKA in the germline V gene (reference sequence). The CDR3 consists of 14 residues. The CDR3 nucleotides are TGCAGTGCTAGAGATAGAGGGGGCGAGTACGAGCAGTACTTC. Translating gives CSARDRGGEYEQYF.

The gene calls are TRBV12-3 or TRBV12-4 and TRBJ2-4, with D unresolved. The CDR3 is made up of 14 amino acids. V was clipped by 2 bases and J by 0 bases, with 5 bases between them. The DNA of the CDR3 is TGTGCCAGCAGTTTACTCGAAGCCAAAAACATTCAGTACTTC. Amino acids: CASSLLEAKNIQYF.

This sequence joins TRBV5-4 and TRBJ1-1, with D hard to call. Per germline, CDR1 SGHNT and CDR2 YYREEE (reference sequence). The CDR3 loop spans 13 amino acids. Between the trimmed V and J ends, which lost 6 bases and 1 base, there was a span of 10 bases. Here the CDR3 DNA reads TGTGCCAGCACCAACTCTCCGAACACTGAAGCTTTCTTT. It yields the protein CASTNSPNTEAFF.

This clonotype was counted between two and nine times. CDR3 amino acids: CASSQGRLAASYEQYF. Here the CDR3 DNA reads TGCGCCAGCAGCCAAGGTAGACTAGCGGCTTCCTACGAGCAGTACTTC. This chain uses TRBV4-1 with TRBJ2-7; 9 bases align to TRBD2. J lost 1 base, V lost 1 base, and 5 bases had no gene match. The CDR3 loop spans 16 amino acids. Germline V gene lookup returns CDR1 MGHRA and CDR2 YSYEKL.

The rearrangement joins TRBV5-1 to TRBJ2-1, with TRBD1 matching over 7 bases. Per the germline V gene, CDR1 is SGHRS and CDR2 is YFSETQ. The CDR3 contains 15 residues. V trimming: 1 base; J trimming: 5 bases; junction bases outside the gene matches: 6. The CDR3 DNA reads TGCGCCAGCAGCTTGCCGGGACAGCTTAACAATGAGCAGTTCTTC. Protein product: CASSLPGQLNNEQFF.

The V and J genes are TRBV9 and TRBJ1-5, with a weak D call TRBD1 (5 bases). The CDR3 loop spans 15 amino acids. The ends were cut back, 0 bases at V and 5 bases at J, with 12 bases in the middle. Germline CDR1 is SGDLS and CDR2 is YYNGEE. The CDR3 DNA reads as TGTGCCAGCAGCGTAGGTCCTCTAGGGGATCAGCCCCAGCATTTT. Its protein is CASSVGPLGDQPQHF.

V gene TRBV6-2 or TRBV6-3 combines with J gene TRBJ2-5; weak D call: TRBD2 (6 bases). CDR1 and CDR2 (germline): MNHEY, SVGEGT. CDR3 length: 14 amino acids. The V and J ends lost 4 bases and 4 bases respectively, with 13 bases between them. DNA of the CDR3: TGTGCCAGCAGTTCCGGGACTTATGCAGAGACCCAGTACTTC. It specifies CASSSGTYAETQYF.

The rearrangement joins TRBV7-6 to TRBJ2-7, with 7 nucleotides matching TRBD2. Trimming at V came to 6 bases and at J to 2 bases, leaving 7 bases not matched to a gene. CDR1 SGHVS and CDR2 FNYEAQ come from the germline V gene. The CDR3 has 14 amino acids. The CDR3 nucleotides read TGTGCCAGCAGTTCTGGACTAGACCCCTACGAGCAGTACTTC. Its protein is CASSSGLDPYEQYF.

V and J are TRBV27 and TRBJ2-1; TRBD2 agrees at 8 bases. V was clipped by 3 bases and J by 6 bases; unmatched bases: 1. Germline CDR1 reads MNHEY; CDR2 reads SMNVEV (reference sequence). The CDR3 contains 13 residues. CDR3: CASSFGRANEQFF. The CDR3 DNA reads TGTGCCAGCAGTTTCGGGAGGGCCAATGAGCAGTTCTTC.